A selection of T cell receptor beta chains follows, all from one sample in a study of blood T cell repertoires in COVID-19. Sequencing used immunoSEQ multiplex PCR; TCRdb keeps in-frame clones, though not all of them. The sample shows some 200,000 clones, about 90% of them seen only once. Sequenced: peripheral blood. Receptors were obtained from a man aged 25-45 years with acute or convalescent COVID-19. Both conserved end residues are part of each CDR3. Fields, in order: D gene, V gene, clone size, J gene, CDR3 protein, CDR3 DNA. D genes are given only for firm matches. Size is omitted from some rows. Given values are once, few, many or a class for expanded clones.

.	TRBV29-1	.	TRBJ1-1	CSVAQGGEAFF	TGCAGCGTTGCCCAGGGAGGTGAAGCTTTCTTT
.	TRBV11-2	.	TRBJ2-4	CASSLGGLLNIQYF	TGTGCCAGCAGCTTAGGAGGCTTACTGAACATTCAGTACTTC
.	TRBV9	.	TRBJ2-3	CASTRGGGVGTDTQYF	TGTGCCAGCACCCGGGGAGGGGGGGTTGGCACAGATACGCAGTATTTT
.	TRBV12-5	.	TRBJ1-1	CASGLAVNTEAFF	TGTGCTAGTGGTTTGGCAGTGAACACTGAAGCTTTCTTT
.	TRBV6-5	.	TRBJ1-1	CASRRQEVDTEAFF	TGTGCCAGCAGGCGACAGGAGGTGGACACTGAAGCTTTCTTT
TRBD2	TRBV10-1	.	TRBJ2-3	CASSDYLLAASTDTQYF	TGCGCCAGCAGCGACTACTTACTAGCGGCTAGCACAGATACGCAGTATTTT
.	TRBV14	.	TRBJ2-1	CASSQTGGFGGLRSYNEQFF	TGTGCCAGCAGCCAAACGGGGGGATTCGGGGGCCTCCGCTCCTACAATGAGCAGTTCTTC
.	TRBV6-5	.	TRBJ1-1	CASRMDRSLNTEAFF	TGTGCCAGCAGAATGGACAGATCATTGAACACTGAAGCTTTCTTT
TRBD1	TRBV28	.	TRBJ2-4	CASSPLDRVRNIQYF	TGTGCCAGCAGTCCTCTGGACAGGGTCAGAAACATTCAGTACTTC
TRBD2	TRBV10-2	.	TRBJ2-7	CASSESGGGITYEQYF	TGCGCCAGCAGTGAGTCTGGGGGAGGGATTACCTACGAGCAGTACTTC
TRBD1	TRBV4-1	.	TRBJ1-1	CASSQQQGTGTEAFF	TGCGCCAGCAGCCAACAACAGGGGACGGGCACTGAAGCTTTCTTT
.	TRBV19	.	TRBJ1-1	CASSSAGVWTEAFF	TGTGCCAGTAGTTCCGCAGGGGTTTGGACTGAAGCTTTCTTT
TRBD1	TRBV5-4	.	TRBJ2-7	CASSSEGQGDEQYF	TGTGCCAGCAGCTCGGAGGGACAGGGCGACGAGCAGTACTTC
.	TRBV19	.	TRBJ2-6	CASGDGHSGANVLTF	TGTGCCAGTGGAGATGGCCACTCTGGGGCCAACGTCCTGACTTTC
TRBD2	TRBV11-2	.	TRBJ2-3	CASSLDPLLAGGDTQYF	TGTGCCAGCAGCTTAGATCCTTTACTAGCGGGGGGAGATACGCAGTATTTT
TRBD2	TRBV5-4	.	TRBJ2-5	CASSLSPSGFSSGGQETQYF	TGTGCCAGCAGCTTGTCGCCCTCGGGGTTTTCTAGCGGGGGACAAGAGACCCAGTACTTC
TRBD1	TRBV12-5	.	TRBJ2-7	CASRGTGGKQYF	TGTGCTAGTCGCGGGACAGGAGGGAAGCAGTACTTC
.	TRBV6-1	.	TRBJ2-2	CASSGVDLRNTGELFF	TGTGCCAGCAGTGGAGTGGACTTACGGAACACCGGGGAGCTGTTTTTT
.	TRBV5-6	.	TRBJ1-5	CASSVQGFQPQHF	TGTGCCAGCAGCGTCCAGGGTTTTCAGCCCCAGCATTTT
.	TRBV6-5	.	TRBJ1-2	CASSTGKTAYGYTF	TGTGCCAGTTCAACCGGGAAAACGGCCTATGGCTACACCTTC
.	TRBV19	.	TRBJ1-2	CASSISASNYGYTF	TGTGCCAGTAGTATCAGTGCCTCCAACTATGGCTACACCTTC
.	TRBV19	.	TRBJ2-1	CASSIARGNEQFF	TGTGCCAGTAGTATAGCTAGGGGGAATGAGCAGTTCTTC
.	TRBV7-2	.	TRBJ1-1	CASSLGTPGTEAFF	TGTGCCAGCAGCTTAGGAACTCCCGGGACTGAAGCTTTCTTT
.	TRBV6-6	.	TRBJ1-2	CATGPRAPYGYTF	TGTGCCACCGGACCCAGGGCTCCCTATGGCTACACCTTC
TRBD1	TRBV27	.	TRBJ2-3	CASSSNRGLLTDTQYF	TGTGCCAGCAGTTCAAACAGGGGGCTGTTGACAGATACGCAGTATTTT
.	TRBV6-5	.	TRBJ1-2	CASSYKGPYTF	TGTGCCAGCAGTTACAAGGGGCCCTACACCTTC
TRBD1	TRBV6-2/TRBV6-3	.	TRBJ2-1	CASSPSRTGSNNEQFF	TGTGCCAGCAGTCCCTCCCGGACAGGGTCCAACAATGAGCAGTTCTTC
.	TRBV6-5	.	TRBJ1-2	CASTGTRSSRSGYTF	TGTGCCAGCACTGGGACACGATCTTCGAGATCGGGCTACACCTTC
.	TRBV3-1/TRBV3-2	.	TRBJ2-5	CASSQPSGVQETQYF	TGTGCCAGCAGCCAACCCAGCGGAGTACAAGAGACCCAGTACTTC
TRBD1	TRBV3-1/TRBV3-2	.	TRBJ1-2	CASSLGQVYGYTF	TGTGCCAGCAGCTTGGGACAGGTCTATGGCTACACCTTC
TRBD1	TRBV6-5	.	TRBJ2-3	CASSSLTGIPDTQYF	TGTGCCAGCAGTTCCTTGACAGGGATCCCAGATACGCAGTATTTT
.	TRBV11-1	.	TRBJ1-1	CASSFDNMNTEAFF	TGTGCCAGCAGCTTCGACAACATGAACACTGAAGCTTTCTTT
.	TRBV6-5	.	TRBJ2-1	CASSYSSGPHEQFF	TGTGCCAGCAGTTACTCGAGTGGGCCCCATGAGCAGTTCTTC
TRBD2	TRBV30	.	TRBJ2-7	CAWKGVNSGSSNEQYF	TGTGCCTGGAAGGGGGTTAATAGCGGGAGCAGTAACGAGCAGTACTTC
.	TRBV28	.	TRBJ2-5	CASSPPGQETQYF	TGTGCCAGCAGTCCCCCCGGCCAAGAGACCCAGTACTTC
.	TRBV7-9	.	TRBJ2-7	CASEIAFSYEQYF	TGTGCCAGCGAGATCGCGTTCTCCTACGAGCAGTACTTC
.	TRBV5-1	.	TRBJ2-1	CASSSGQGSSYNEQFF	TGCGCCAGCAGCTCTGGCCAGGGGAGCTCCTACAATGAGCAGTTCTTC
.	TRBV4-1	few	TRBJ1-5	CASSQAPWRGSGNQPQHF	TGCGCCAGCAGCCAAGCCCCTTGGCGAGGGTCGGGGAATCAGCCCCAGCATTTT
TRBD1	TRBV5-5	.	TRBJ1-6	CASRPRQDRVISPLHF	TGTGCCAGCAGACCGAGACAGGACAGGGTGATCTCACCCCTCCACTTT
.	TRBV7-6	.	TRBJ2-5	CASSLDTLRETQYF	TGTGCCAGCAGCTTAGACACACTGAGGGAGACCCAGTACTTC
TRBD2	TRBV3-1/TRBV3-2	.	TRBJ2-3	CASSQIAGSTDTQYF	TGTGCCAGCAGCCAAATAGCGGGATCGACAGATACGCAGTATTTT
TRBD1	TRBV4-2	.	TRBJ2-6	CASSLKTTGGRPPGANVLTF	TGTGCCAGCAGCCTTAAGACTACAGGGGGGCGCCCGCCGGGGGCCAACGTCCTGACTTTC
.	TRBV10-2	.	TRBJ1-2	CASTPWEGSYGYTF	TGCGCCAGCACCCCGTGGGAGGGCAGCTATGGCTACACCTTC
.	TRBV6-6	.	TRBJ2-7	CASSTWGHYSNGEQYF	TGTGCCAGCAGCACCTGGGGCCATTATTCTAACGGGGAGCAGTACTTC
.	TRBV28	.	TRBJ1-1	CASSATSIGPGRGFF	TGTGCCAGCAGTGCCACCTCCATAGGCCCAGGTCGGGGTTTCTTT
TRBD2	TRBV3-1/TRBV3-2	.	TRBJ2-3	CASSRLQTSSDTQYF	TGTGCCAGCAGCCGCCTACAGACTAGCTCAGATACGCAGTATTTT
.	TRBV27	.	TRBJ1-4	CASSTGGNEKLFF	TGTGCCAGCAGTACCGGGGGTAATGAAAAACTGTTTTTT
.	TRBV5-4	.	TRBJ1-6	CASSLEQVNSPLHF	TGTGCCAGCAGCTTGGAACAGGTTAATTCACCCCTCCACTTT
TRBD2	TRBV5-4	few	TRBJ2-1	CASSLDSGGSYNEQFF	TGTGCCAGCAGCTTGGATAGCGGGGGTTCCTACAATGAGCAGTTCTTC
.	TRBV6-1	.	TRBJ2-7	CASSAIGQGLSYEQYF	TGTGCCAGCAGTGCGATAGGACAGGGACTATCCTACGAGCAGTACTTC